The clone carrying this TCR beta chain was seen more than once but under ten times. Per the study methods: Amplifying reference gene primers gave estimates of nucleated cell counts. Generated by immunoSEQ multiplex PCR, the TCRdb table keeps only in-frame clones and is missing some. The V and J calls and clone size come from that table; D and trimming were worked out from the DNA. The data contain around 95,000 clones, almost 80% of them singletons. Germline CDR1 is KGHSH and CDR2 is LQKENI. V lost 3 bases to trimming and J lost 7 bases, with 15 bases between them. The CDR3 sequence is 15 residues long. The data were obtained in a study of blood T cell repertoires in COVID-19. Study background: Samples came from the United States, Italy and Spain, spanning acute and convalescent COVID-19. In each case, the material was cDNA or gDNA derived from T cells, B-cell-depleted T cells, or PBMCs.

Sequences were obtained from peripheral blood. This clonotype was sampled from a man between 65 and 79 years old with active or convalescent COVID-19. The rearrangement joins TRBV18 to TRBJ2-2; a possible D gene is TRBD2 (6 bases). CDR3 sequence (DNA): TGTGCCAGCTCACCTGACGGGACTTCAGGCGGGGAGCTGTTTTTT. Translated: CASSPDGTSGGELFF.